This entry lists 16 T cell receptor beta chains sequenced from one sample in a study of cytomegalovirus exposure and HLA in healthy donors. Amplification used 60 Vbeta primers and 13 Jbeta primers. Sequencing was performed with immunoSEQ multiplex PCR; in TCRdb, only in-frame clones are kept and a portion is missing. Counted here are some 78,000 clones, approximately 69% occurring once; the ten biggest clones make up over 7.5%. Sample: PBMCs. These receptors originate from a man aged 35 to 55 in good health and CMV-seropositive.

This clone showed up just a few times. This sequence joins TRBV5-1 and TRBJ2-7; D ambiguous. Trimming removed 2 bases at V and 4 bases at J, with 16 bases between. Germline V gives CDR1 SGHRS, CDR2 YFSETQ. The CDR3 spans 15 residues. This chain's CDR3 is CASSLGPENGYEQYF. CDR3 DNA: TGCGCCAGCAGCTTAGGCCCGGAGAATGGGTACGAGCAGTACTTC.

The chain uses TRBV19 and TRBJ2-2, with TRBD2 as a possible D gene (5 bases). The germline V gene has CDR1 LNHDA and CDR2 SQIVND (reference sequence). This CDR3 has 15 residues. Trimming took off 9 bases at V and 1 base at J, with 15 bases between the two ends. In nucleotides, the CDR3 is TGTGCCAGCTCACCGAGCGGACTGAACACCGGGGAGCTGTTTTTT. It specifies CASSPSGLNTGELFF.

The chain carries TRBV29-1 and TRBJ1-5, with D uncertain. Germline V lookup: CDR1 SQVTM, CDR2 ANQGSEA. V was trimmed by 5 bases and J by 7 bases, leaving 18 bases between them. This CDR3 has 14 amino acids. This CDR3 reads CSVRTAGLGQPQHF. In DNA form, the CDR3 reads TGCAGCGTTCGGACTGCGGGCTTAGGGCAGCCCCAGCATTTT.

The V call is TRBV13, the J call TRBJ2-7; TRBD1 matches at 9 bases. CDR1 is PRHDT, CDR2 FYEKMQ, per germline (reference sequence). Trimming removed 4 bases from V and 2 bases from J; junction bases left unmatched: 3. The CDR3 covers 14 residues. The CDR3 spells CASSSRTGAYEQYF. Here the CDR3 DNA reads TGTGCCAGCAGCTCCCGGACAGGGGCCTACGAGCAGTACTTC.

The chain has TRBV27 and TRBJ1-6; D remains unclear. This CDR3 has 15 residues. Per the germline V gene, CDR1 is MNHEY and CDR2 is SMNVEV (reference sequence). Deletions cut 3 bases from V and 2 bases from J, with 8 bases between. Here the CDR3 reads CASSFQQPYNSPLHF. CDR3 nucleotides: TGTGCCAGCAGTTTTCAACAGCCCTATAATTCACCCCTCCACTTT.

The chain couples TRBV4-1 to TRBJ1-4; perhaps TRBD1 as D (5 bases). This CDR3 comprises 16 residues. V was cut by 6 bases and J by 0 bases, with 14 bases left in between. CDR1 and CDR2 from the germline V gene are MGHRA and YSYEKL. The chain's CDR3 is CASRRIDSTTNEKLFF. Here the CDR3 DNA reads TGCGCCAGCAGAAGAATTGACAGTACAACTAATGAAAAACTGTTTTTT.

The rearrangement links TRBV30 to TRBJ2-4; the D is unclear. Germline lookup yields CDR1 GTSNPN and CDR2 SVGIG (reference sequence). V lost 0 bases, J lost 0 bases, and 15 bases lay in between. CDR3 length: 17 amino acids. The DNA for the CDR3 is TGTGCCTGGAGTGTACGACGGCAGGCCCTAGCCAAAAACATTCAGTACTTC. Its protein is CAWSVRRQALAKNIQYF.

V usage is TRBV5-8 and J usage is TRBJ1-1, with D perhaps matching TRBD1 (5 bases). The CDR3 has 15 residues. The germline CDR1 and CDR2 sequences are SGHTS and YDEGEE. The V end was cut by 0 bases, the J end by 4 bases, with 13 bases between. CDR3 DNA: TGTGCCAGCAGCTTGGTACAGGCGAGGAGCACTGAAGCTTTCTTT. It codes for CASSLVQARSTEAFF. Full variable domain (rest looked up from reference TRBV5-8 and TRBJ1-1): EAGVTQSPTHLIKTRGQQATLRCSPISGHTSVYWYQQALGLGLQFLLWYDEGEERNRGNFPPRFSGRQFPNYSSELNVNALELEDSALYLCASSLVQARSTEAFFGQGTRLTVV.

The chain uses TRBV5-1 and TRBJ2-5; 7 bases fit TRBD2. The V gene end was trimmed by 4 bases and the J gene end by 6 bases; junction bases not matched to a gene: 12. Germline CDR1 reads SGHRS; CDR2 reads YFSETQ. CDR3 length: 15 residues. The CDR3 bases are TGCGCCAGCAGCCCCCGGGGAGGGGCGGATAAGACCCAGTACTTC. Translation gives CASSPRGGADKTQYF.

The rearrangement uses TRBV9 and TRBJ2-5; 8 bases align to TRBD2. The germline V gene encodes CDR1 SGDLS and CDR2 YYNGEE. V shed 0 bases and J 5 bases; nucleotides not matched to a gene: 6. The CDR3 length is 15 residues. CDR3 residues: CASSVGAREGETQYF. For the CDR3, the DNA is TGTGCCAGCAGCGTAGGAGCCCGGGAGGGGGAGACCCAGTACTTC.

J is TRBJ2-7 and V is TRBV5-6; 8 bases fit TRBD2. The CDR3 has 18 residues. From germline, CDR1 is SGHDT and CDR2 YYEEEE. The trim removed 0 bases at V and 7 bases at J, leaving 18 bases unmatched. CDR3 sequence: CASSLAARLAGGLLEQYF. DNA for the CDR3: TGTGCCAGCAGCTTGGCCGCTCGGCTAGCGGGCGGTCTATTAGAGCAGTACTTC.

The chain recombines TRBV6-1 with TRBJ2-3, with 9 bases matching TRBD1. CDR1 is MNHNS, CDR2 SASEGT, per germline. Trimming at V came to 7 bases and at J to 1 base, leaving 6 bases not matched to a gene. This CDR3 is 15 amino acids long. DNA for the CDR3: TGTGCCAGCAATTTACAGGGGGCAGGCACAGATACGCAGTATTTT. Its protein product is CASNLQGAGTDTQYF.

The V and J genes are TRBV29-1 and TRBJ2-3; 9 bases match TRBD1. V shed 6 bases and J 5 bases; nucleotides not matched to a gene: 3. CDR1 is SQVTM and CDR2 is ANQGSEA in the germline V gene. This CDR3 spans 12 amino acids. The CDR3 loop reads CSVGQGGDTQYF. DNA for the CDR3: TGCAGCGTGGGACAGGGTGGAGATACGCAGTATTTT.

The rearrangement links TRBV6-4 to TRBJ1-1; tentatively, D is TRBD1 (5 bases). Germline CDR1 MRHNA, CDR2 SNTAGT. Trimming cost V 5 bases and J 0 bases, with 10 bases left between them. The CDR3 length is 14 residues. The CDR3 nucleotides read TGTGCCAGCAGTCCCGGAGGGGTGAACACTGAAGCTTTCTTT. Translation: CASSPGGVNTEAFF.

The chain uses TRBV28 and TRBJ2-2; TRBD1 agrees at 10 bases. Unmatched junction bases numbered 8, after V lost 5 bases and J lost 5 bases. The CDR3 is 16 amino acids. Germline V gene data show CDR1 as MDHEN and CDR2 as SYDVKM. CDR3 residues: CASSVRDRGRTGELFF. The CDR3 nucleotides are TGTGCCAGCAGTGTCCGGGACAGGGGCAGGACCGGGGAGCTGTTTTTT.

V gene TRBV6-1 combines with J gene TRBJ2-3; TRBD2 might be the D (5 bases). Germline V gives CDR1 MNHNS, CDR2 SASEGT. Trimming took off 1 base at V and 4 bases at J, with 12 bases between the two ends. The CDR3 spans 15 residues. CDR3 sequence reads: CASSEVAYGADTQYF. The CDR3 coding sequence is TGTGCCAGCAGTGAAGTCGCATACGGGGCAGATACGCAGTATTTT.